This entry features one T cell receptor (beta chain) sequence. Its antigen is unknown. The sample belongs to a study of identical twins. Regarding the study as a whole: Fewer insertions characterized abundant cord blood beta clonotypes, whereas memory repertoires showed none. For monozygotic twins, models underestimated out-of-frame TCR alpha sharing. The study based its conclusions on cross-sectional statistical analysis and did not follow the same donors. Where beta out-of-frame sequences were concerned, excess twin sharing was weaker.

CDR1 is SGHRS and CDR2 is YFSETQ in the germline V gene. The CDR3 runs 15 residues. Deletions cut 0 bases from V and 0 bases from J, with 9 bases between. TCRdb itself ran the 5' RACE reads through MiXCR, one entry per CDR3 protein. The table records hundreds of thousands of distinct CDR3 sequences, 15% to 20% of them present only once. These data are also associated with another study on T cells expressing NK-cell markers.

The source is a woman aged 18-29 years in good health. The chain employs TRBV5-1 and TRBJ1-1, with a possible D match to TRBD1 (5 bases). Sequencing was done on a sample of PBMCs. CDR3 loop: CASSLEAGLNTEAFF. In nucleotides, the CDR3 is TGCGCCAGCAGCTTGGAGGCAGGGTTGAACACTGAAGCTTTCTTT.